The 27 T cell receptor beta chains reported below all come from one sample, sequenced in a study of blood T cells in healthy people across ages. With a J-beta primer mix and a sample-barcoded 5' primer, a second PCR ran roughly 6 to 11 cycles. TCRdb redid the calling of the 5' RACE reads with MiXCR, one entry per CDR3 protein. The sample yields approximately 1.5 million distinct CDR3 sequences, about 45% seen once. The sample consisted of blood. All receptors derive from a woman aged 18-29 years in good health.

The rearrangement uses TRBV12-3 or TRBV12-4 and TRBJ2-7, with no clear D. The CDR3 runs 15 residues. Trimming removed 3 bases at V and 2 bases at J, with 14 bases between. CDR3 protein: CASSFIPDSAYEQYF. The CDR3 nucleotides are TGTGCCAGCAGTTTTATTCCGGATTCGGCCTACGAGCAGTACTTC.

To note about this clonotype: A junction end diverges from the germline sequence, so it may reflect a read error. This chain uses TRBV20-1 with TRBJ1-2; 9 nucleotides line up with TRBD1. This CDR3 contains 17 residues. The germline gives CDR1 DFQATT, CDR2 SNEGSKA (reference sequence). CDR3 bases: TGCAGTGCTAGATACGAGGACAGGGGCTCCCCGAACTACGGCTACACCTTC. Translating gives CSARYEDRGSPNYGYTF.

The CDR3 region has the DNA TGTGCCACCAGGGGAACCCCCTACAATGAGCAGTTCTTC. Encoded protein: CATRGTPYNEQFF. The J gene is TRBJ2-1, the V gene TRBV24-1; unclear D gene. Germline V gene data show CDR1 as KGHDR and CDR2 as SFDVKD. Trimming took off 7 bases at V and 2 bases at J, with 8 bases between the two ends. This CDR3 spans 13 amino acids.

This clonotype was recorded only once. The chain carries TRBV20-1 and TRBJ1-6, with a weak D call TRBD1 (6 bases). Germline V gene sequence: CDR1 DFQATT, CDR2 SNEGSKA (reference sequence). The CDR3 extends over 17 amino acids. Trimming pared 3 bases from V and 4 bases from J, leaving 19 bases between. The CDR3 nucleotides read TGCAGTGCTAGTGAGGGGGAATCCCGCGTTTATAATTCACCCCTCCACTTT. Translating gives CSASEGESRVYNSPLHF.

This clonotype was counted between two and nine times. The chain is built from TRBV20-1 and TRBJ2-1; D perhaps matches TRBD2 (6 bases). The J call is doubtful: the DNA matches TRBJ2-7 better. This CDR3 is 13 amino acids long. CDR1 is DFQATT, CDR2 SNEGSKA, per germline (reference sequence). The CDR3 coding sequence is TGCAGTGGGCATGGAGGGTCCCACAATGAGCAGTACTTC. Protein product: CSGHGGSHNEQYF.

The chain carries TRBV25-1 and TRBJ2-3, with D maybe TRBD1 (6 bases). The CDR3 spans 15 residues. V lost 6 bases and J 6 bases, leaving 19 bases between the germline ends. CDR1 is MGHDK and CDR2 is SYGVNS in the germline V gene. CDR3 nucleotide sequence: TGTGCCAGCAGACCCGCTCGGTGGGGGCTGGATACGCAGTATTTT. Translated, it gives CASRPARWGLDTQYF.

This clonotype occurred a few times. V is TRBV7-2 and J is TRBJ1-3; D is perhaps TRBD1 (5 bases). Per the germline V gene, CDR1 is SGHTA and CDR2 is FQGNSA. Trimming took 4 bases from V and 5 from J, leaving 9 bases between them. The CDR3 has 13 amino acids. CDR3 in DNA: TGTGCCAGCAGCTCCGGGACTCGAAACACCATATATTTT. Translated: CASSSGTRNTIYF.

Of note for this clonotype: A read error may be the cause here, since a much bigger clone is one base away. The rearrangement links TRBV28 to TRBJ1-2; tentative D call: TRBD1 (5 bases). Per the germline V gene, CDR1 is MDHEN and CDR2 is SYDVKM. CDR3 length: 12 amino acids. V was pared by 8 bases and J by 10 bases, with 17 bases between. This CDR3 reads CASSAGEEPYTF. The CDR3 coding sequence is TGTGCCAGCTCGGCGGGGGAGGAGCCCTACACCTTC.

The DNA for the CDR3 is TGCGCCAGCAGCCAAGAACGGACTAGCGGAGCCTACGAGCAGTACTTC. Encoded protein: CASSQERTSGAYEQYF. The chain employs TRBV4-1 and TRBJ2-7; 10 nucleotides agree with TRBD2. Per the germline V gene, CDR1 is MGHRA and CDR2 is YSYEKL. V was clipped by 0 bases and J by 2 bases; unmatched bases: 4. The length of the CDR3 is 16 residues.

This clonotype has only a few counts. Here the CDR3 DNA reads TGCAGCGTTGAGTGGGAGACTAGCGGAAACAATGAGCAGTTCTTC. This encodes CSVEWETSGNNEQFF. This chain joins TRBV29-1 and TRBJ2-1, with 9 nucleotides matching TRBD2. Trimming removed 3 bases from V and 5 bases from J; junction bases left unmatched: 8. The germline CDR1 and CDR2 sequences are SQVTM and ANQGSEA. The CDR3 is made up of 15 amino acids.

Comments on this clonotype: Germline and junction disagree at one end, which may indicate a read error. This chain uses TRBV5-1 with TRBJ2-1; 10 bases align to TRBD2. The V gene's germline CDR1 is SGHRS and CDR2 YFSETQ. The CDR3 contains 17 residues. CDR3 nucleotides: TGCGCCAGCAGCTATGGGTTTCTAGCGGGAGCCTATAATGAGCAGTTCTTC. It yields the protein CASSYGFLAGAYNEQFF.

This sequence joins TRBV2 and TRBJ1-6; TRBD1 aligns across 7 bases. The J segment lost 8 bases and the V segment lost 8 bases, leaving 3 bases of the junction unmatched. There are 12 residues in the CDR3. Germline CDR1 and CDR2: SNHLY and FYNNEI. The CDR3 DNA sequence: TGTGCCAGCCGGGACAGAGATTCACCCCTCCACTTT. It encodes CASRDRDSPLHF.

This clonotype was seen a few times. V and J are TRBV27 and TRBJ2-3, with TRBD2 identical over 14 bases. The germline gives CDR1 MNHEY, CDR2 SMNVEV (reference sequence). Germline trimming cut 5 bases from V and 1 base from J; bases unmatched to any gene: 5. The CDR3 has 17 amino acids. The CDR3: CASSRGLAGGRTDTQYF. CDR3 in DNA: TGTGCCAGCAGTCGCGGACTAGCGGGAGGTCGCACAGATACGCAGTATTTT.

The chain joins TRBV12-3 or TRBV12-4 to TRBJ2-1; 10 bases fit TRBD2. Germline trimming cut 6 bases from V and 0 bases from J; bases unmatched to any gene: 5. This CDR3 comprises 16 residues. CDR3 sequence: CASRGLAETSYNEQFF. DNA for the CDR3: TGTGCCAGCAGAGGACTAGCGGAGACCTCCTACAATGAGCAGTTCTTC.

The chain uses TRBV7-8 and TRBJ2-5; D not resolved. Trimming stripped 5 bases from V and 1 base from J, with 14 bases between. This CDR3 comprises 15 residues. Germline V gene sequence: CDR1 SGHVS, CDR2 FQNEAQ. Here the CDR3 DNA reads TGTGCCAGCAGCACGACTTGGACGGTCCAAGAGACCCAGTACTTC. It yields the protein CASSTTWTVQETQYF.

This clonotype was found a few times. The CDR3 nucleotides are TGCGCCAGCAGCCCCTTTTTTTACAATGAGCAGTTCTTC. This translates into CASSPFFYNEQFF. V and J are TRBV4-3 and TRBJ2-1, with D uncertain. The CDR3 totals 13 residues. Trimming cost V 4 bases and J 4 bases, with 8 bases left between them. The V gene's germline CDR1 is LGHNA and CDR2 YSLEER.

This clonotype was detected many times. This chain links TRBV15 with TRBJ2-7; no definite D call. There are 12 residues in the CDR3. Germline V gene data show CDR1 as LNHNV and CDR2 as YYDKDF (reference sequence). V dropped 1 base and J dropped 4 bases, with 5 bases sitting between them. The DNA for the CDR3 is TGTGCCACCAGCAGAGGCGAATACGAGCAGTACTTC. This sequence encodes CATSRGEYEQYF.

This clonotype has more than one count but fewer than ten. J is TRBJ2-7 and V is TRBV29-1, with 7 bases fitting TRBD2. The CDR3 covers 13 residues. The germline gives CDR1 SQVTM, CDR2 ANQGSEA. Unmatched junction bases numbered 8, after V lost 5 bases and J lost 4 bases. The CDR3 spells CSVQYGGRYEQYF. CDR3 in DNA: TGCAGCGTTCAGTACGGGGGGAGGTACGAGCAGTACTTC.

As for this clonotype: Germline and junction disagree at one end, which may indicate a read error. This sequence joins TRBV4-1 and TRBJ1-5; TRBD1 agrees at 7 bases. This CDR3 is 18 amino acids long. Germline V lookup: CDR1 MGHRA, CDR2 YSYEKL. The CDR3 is CANSQTLTGAVANQPQHF. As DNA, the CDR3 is TGCGCCAACAGCCAAACTCTTACAGGGGCTGTAGCAAATCAGCCCCAGCATTTT.

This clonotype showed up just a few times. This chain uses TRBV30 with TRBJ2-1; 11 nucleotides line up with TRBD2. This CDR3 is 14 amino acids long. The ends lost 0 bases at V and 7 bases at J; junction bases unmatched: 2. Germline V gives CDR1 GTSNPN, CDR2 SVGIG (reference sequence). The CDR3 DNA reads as TGTGCCTGGAGTGTACTAGCGGGAGAAAATGAGCAGTTCTTC. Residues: CAWSVLAGENEQFF.

The DNA for the CDR3 is TGTGCCAGCACCCAACGAGGAGGAATCAAAAACATTCAGTACTTC. Protein sequence: CASTQRGGIKNIQYF. This chain joins TRBV13 and TRBJ2-4, with TRBD2 as a possible D gene (5 bases). Trimming shortened V by 7 bases and J by 3 bases, and 16 bases separated the two germline ends. Germline V CDR1 and CDR2: PRHDT, FYEKMQ (reference sequence). The CDR3 length is 15 residues. The full variable domain, with the rest looked up from reference TRBV13 and TRBJ2-4, is AAGVIQSPRHLIKEKRETATLKCYPIPRHDTVYWYQQGPGQDPQFLISFYEKMQSDKGSIPDRFSAQQFSDYHSELNMSSLELGDSALYFCASTQRGGIKNIQYFGAGTRLSVL.

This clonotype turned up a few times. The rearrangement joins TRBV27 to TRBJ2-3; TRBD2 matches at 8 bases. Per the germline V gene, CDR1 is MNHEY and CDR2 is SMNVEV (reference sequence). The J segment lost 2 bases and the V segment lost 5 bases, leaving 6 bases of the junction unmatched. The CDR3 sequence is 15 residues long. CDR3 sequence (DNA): TGTGCCAGCAGTGGAATAGCGGGGCTCACAGATACGCAGTATTTT. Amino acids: CASSGIAGLTDTQYF.

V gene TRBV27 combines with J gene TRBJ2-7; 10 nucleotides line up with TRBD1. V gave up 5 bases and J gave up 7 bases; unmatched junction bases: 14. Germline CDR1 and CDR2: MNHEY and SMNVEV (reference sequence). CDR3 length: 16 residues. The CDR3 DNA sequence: TGTGCCAGCAGTCCATACGGACAGGGGGACTTCGGTGAGCAGTACTTC. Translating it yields CASSPYGQGDFGEQYF.

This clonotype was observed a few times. The CDR3 DNA follows: TGCAGTGCTAGAGATAAGCTAGCGGGTGATACGCAGTATTTT. It is translated as CSARDKLAGDTQYF. The chain couples TRBV20-1 to TRBJ2-3; 8 positions match TRBD2. With 0 bases clipped from V and 6 bases from J, the junction kept 5 bases outside the gene matches. Per the germline V gene, CDR1 is DFQATT and CDR2 is SNEGSKA (reference sequence). This CDR3 is built from 14 residues.

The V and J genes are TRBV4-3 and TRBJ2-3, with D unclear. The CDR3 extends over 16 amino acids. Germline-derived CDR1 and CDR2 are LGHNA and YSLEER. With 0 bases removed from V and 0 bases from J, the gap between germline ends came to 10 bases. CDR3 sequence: CASSQDAEPSTDTQYF. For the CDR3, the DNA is TGCGCCAGCAGCCAAGATGCGGAACCAAGCACAGATACGCAGTATTTT.

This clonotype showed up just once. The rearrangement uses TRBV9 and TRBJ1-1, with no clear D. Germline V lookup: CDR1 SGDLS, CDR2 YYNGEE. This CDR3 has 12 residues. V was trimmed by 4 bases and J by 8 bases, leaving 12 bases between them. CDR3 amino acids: CASSPTSQEAFF. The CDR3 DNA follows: TGTGCCAGCAGCCCCACTTCTCAGGAAGCTTTCTTT.

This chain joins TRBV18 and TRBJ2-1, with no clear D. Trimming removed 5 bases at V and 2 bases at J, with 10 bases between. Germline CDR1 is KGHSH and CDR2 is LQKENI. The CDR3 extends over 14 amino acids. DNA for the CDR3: TGTGCCAGCTCAGGGTCACTTCCCTACAATGAGCAGTTCTTC. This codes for CASSGSLPYNEQFF.